One and the same sample provided the 20 T cell receptor beta chains below, sequenced in a study of shared clonotypes between healthy human individuals. Here immunoSEQ multiplex PCR was the method, and the copy in TCRdb shows in-frame clones only, minus some. The data hold roughly 500,000 clones, with about four fifths observed a single time. Sequenced sample: PBMCs. Every receptor here comes from a woman in her thirties or forties in good health. Some clones in this sample may be carry-over from other donors' samples.

The chain employs TRBV5-6 and TRBJ2-7, with 10 bases lining up with TRBD2. Germline lookup yields CDR1 SGHDT and CDR2 YYEEEE. Losses at the gene ends were 3 bases for V and 0 bases for J; bases not matched to a gene: 6. The CDR3 runs to 16 residues. The CDR3 here is CASSSQTSGYSYEQYF. DNA of the CDR3: TGTGCCAGCAGCTCCCAGACTAGCGGGTACTCCTACGAGCAGTACTTC.

The CDR3 region has the DNA TGTGCCAGCAGCATGCCGGGAGCCGACACTGAAGCTTTCTTT. It translates to CASSMPGADTEAFF. The chain carries TRBV7-9 and TRBJ1-1; D is unclear. The germline V gene has CDR1 SEHNR and CDR2 FQNEAQ (reference sequence). Trimming pared 5 bases from V and 3 bases from J, leaving 13 bases between. The CDR3 consists of 14 residues.

The chain recombines TRBV11-2 with TRBJ2-1; 10 positions agree with TRBD2. The V gene's germline CDR1 is SGHAT and CDR2 FQNNGV. Losses at the gene ends were 0 bases for V and 8 bases for J; bases not matched to a gene: 13. The CDR3 has 18 amino acids. The CDR3 loop reads CASSLDSSGSNIGYEQFF. The CDR3 DNA follows: TGTGCCAGCAGCTTAGATTCTAGCGGGAGTAATATTGGCTATGAGCAGTTCTTC.

This chain joins TRBV5-6 and TRBJ1-1; the match to TRBD1 covers 7 bases. Germline V gene data show CDR1 as SGHDT and CDR2 as YYEEEE. This CDR3 has 14 residues. Losses at the gene ends were 3 bases for V and 5 bases for J; bases not matched to a gene: 7. DNA for the CDR3: TGTGCCAGCAGCTGGACGACAGGGAGGACTGAAGCTTTCTTT. Its translation is CASSWTTGRTEAFF.

The chain has TRBV11-2 and TRBJ2-1; 9 bases map to TRBD2. CDR1 and CDR2 from the germline V gene are SGHAT and FQNNGV. The J segment lost 2 bases and the V segment lost 2 bases, leaving 10 bases of the junction unmatched. The CDR3 length is 18 residues. CDR3 amino acids: CASSLSHASGTPYNEQFF. The CDR3 nucleotides are TGTGCCAGCAGCTTATCCCACGCTAGCGGGACTCCCTACAATGAGCAGTTCTTC.

V is TRBV11-2 and J is TRBJ1-1; D is ambiguous. The CDR3 covers 13 residues. V was pared by 5 bases and J by 6 bases, with 13 bases between. Germline CDR1 SGHAT, CDR2 FQNNGV. The CDR3 coding sequence is TGTGCCAGCAGCCCATCGGGCCCTGCTGAAGCTTTCTTT. Protein: CASSPSGPAEAFF.

The chain carries TRBV28 and TRBJ1-1; D is possibly TRBD1 (5 bases). The CDR3 covers 15 residues. Germline loops: CDR1 MDHEN, CDR2 SYDVKM. V lost 5 bases and J lost 3, with 16 bases in between. CDR3 protein: CASSPPGPRDTEAFF. DNA for the CDR3: TGTGCCAGCAGTCCCCCGGGACCGAGGGACACTGAAGCTTTCTTT.

V usage is TRBV7-2 and J usage is TRBJ1-4; D unresolved. V was cut by 6 bases and J by 8 bases, with 19 bases left in between. This CDR3 is 15 amino acids long. Germline V CDR1 and CDR2: SGHTA, FQGNSA. In DNA form, the CDR3 reads TGTGCCAGCAGTAGAGGCCCCGGCGAAGGGGAAAAACTGTTTTTT. This codes for CASSRGPGEGEKLFF.

In its sample, this clone was seen a few times. The V and J genes are TRBV28 and TRBJ2-7; tentative D call: TRBD1 (5 bases). The length of the CDR3 is 12 residues. Deletions cut 10 bases from V and 2 bases from J, with 12 bases between. Germline V CDR1 and CDR2: MDHEN, SYDVKM. CDR3 DNA sequence: TGTGCCATTAGACAGCCTCCCTACGAGCAGTACTTC. It is translated as CAIRQPPYEQYF. Variable domain in full (rest from reference TRBV28 and TRBJ2-7): DVKVTQSSRYLVKRTGEKVFLECVQDMDHENMFWYRQDPGLGLRLIYFSYDVKMKEKGDIPEGYSVSREKKERFSLILESASTNQTSMYLCAIRQPPYEQYFGPGTRLTVT.

The V and J genes are TRBV19 and TRBJ2-5, with unresolved D. V was clipped by 3 bases and J by 1 base, with 12 bases between them. This CDR3 region has 15 residues. Per the germline V gene, CDR1 is LNHDA and CDR2 is SQIVND (reference sequence). CDR3 amino acids: CASSIDRQAQETQYF. The CDR3 nucleotides are TGTGCCAGTAGTATTGACCGCCAAGCCCAAGAGACCCAGTACTTC.

The V and J genes are TRBV19 and TRBJ2-7; 9 nucleotides match TRBD1. There are 15 residues in the CDR3. The germline V gene encodes CDR1 LNHDA and CDR2 SQIVND (reference sequence). V shed 3 bases, J shed 4 bases, and the junction held 7 bases outside the gene matches. The CDR3 DNA is TGTGCCAGTAGTATCGCTACCGGGACAGGGTACGAGCAGTACTTC. Translated, it gives CASSIATGTGYEQYF. The full variable domain, its missing parts supplied by reference TRBV19 and TRBJ2-7, is DGGITQSPKYLFRKEGQNVTLSCEQNLNHDAMYWYRQDPGQGLRLIYYSQIVNDFQKGDIAEGYSVSREKKESFPLTVTSAQKNPTAFYLCASSIATGTGYEQYFGPGTRLTVT.

This chain joins TRBV20-1 and TRBJ2-7, with D hard to call. Trimming cost V 3 bases and J 2 bases, with 5 bases left between them. This CDR3 has 11 residues. In germline, CDR1 is DFQATT, CDR2 SNEGSKA (reference sequence). DNA for the CDR3: TGCAGTGCTAGTTTGGCCTACGAGCAGTACTTC. Amino acid sequence: CSASLAYEQYF.

The V and J genes are TRBV13 and TRBJ2-3; the D is unclear. The ends were cut back, 0 bases at V and 9 bases at J, with 13 bases in the middle. Per the germline V gene, CDR1 is PRHDT and CDR2 is FYEKMQ (reference sequence). The CDR3 contains 14 residues. The CDR3 loop reads CASSLGLRADTQYF. The CDR3 DNA is TGTGCCAGCAGCTTAGGATTAAGAGCCGACACGCAGTATTTT.

V gene TRBV28 combines with J gene TRBJ2-7; either TRBD1 or TRBD2 may supply D (5 bases each). V dropped 6 bases and J dropped 0 bases, with 12 bases sitting between them. This CDR3 is built from 14 residues. The V gene's germline CDR1 is MDHEN and CDR2 SYDVKM. DNA of the CDR3: TGTGCCAGCAGGCTAGCAGGGACCTCCTACGAGCAGTACTTC. Translation gives CASRLAGTSYEQYF. The whole variable domain, filled in from reference TRBV28 and TRBJ2-7, reads DVKVTQSSRYLVKRTGEKVFLECVQDMDHENMFWYRQDPGLGLRLIYFSYDVKMKEKGDIPEGYSVSREKKERFSLILESASTNQTSMYLCASRLAGTSYEQYFGPGTRLTVT.

At least ten counts were recorded for this clone. V usage is TRBV7-8 and J usage is TRBJ1-5, with D hard to call. The CDR3 consists of 13 residues. CDR1 SGHVS and CDR2 FQNEAQ come from the germline V gene. Trimming shortened V by 3 bases and J by 5 bases, and 8 bases separated the two germline ends. The DNA for the CDR3 is TGTGCCAGCAGCTTTTCCGAGGATCAGCCCCAGCATTTT. Its protein product is CASSFSEDQPQHF.

This clone was seen more than once but under ten times. This rearrangement joins TRBV19 to TRBJ2-2; 11 bases agree with TRBD1. The germline V gene has CDR1 LNHDA and CDR2 SQIVND (reference sequence). The ends lost 7 bases at V and 3 bases at J; junction bases unmatched: 4. The CDR3 contains 15 residues. CDR3 region: CASKDRGLYTGELFF. The DNA for the CDR3 is TGTGCCAGTAAGGACAGGGGGCTTTACACCGGGGAGCTGTTTTTT. The full variable domain, with the rest looked up from reference TRBV19 and TRBJ2-2, is DGGITQSPKYLFRKEGQNVTLSCEQNLNHDAMYWYRQDPGQGLRLIYYSQIVNDFQKGDIAEGYSVSREKKESFPLTVTSAQKNPTAFYLCASKDRGLYTGELFFGEGSRLTVL.

This clone was counted ten times or more. The J gene is TRBJ2-1, the V gene TRBV4-3, with D perhaps TRBD2 (5 bases). V was cut by 0 bases and J by 7 bases, with 13 bases left in between. This CDR3 has 15 amino acids. Germline-derived CDR1 and CDR2 are LGHNA and YSLEER. This CDR3 reads CASSQDGLAINEQFF. The CDR3 nucleotides are TGCGCCAGCAGCCAAGATGGGCTAGCTATTAATGAGCAGTTCTTC.

The chain is built from TRBV19 and TRBJ1-2; 12 nucleotides match TRBD1. The CDR3 runs 15 residues. Per germline, CDR1 LNHDA and CDR2 SQIVND (reference sequence). V lost 4 bases, J lost 8 bases, and 8 bases stayed unmatched. The CDR3 here is CASSTGDRGRQGYTF. CDR3 DNA: TGTGCCAGTAGTACCGGGGACAGGGGGCGGCAAGGCTACACCTTC.

This chain connects TRBV28 to TRBJ2-2; D call uncertain. Trimming removed 2 bases from V and 2 bases from J, with 9 bases in between. CDR1 is MDHEN and CDR2 is SYDVKM in the germline V gene. CDR3 length: 15 amino acids. CDR3: CASSLRDSNTGELFF. CDR3 in DNA: TGTGCCAGCAGTTTACGCGACTCCAACACCGGGGAGCTGTTTTTT. The whole variable domain, filled in from reference TRBV28 and TRBJ2-2, reads DVKVTQSSRYLVKRTGEKVFLECVQDMDHENMFWYRQDPGLGLRLIYFSYDVKMKEKGDIPEGYSVSREKKERFSLILESASTNQTSMYLCASSLRDSNTGELFFGEGSRLTVL.

This chain connects TRBV19 to TRBJ1-2; tentatively, D is TRBD1 (5 bases). Trimming removed 4 bases from V and 6 bases from J, with 18 bases in between. Germline CDR1 LNHDA, CDR2 SQIVND (reference sequence). This CDR3 is built from 15 residues. The CDR3 loop reads CASSKDKVRPDGYTF. The CDR3 coding sequence is TGTGCCAGTAGTAAGGACAAGGTCCGACCAGATGGCTACACCTTC.